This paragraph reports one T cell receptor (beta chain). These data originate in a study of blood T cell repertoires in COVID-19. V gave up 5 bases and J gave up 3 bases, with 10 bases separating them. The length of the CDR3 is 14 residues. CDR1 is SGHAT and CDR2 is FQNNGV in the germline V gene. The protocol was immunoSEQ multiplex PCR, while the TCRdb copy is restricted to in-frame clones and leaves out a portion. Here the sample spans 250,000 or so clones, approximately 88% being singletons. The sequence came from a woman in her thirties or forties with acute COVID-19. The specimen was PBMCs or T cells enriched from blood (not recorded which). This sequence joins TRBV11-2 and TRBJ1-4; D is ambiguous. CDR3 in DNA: TGTGCCAGCAGCGGGCGGGTTCCTAATGAAAAACTGTTTTTT. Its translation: CASSGRVPNEKLFF.